The T cell receptor beta chain under discussion was sequenced for a study of CD8 T cells in ankylosing spondylitis. This CDR3 has 12 amino acids. Germline values: CDR1 MNHNS, CDR2 SASEGT. V dropped 6 bases and J dropped 7; count of bases not matched to a gene: 3. Comments on this clonotype: Its cognate antigen is unknown.

Libraries of TCR beta came from quantitative 5'-RACE with molecular barcodes. TCRdb redid the calling of the 5' RACE reads with MiXCR, one entry per CDR3 protein. The repertoire holds 250,000 to 350,000 distinct CDR3 sequences, with about 19% as singletons. Findings and limits, study-wide: Disease-associated clonotypes exhibited CD8+ identity and were relatively infrequent in peripheral blood.

The source of this sequence is a male donor with ankylosing spondylitis or in good health (not recorded which). The source material was blood, either unsorted or a sorted T cell fraction (not recorded which). This chain links TRBV6-1 with TRBJ2-1, with TRBD1 matching 7 bases. CDR3 protein: CASSKDRNEQFF. CDR3 sequence (DNA): TGTGCCAGCAGCAAGGACAGGAATGAGCAGTTCTTC.